One sample yielded the 8 T cell receptor beta chains listed below, sequenced in a study of blood T cell repertoires in COVID-19 (TCRdb year 2020). The receptor library was made with the immunoSEQ multiplex PCR assay. TCRdb obtained this table from immuneACCESS and retained in-frame rearrangements with V and J assigned. These tables miss some clones; where compared with another copy, unresolved V genes account for less than half of the shortfall, and the remainder is unexplained. Here the sample has around 250,000 clones; about 85% occur a single time. In total, the top ten clones hold 6.6% of the sample. The specimen sequenced was PBMCs or T cells enriched from blood (not recorded which). The source is a woman aged 45 to 65 who had been exposed to COVID-19.

This chain joins TRBV27 and TRBJ1-2; D not certain. The CDR3 is 15 amino acids. Trimming removed 6 bases from V and 3 bases from J, with 17 bases in between. Germline lookup yields CDR1 MNHEY and CDR2 SMNVEV (reference sequence). The CDR3 DNA is TGTGCCAGCAGGAATCCCTCCGCGGGCGACTATGGCTACACCTTC. Amino acids: CASRNPSAGDYGYTF.

This clone has just one count. The chain is built from TRBV7-2 and TRBJ1-4; 8 bases fit TRBD1. Germline V gives CDR1 SGHTA, CDR2 FQGNSA. V shed 0 bases, J shed 8 bases, and the junction held 5 bases outside the gene matches. The CDR3 has 15 amino acids. The CDR3 nucleotides are TGTGCCAGCAGCTTAGCGCCCAACAGGGGGGAAAAACTGTTTTTT. It specifies CASSLAPNRGEKLFF.

The chain employs TRBV5-1 and TRBJ1-3; 7 bases line up with TRBD1. Germline loops: CDR1 SGHRS, CDR2 YFSETQ. The V gene end was trimmed by 0 bases and the J gene end by 2 bases; junction bases not matched to a gene: 2. The CDR3 has 15 residues. This chain's CDR3 is CASSLATGAGNTIYF. The CDR3 DNA follows: TGCGCCAGCAGCTTGGCTACAGGGGCTGGAAACACCATATATTTT.

With regard to this clone: The same CDR3 also results from other DNA sequences found in this sample. The V and J genes are TRBV2 and TRBJ1-5; a possible D gene is TRBD1 (5 bases). CDR1 and CDR2 from the germline V gene are SNHLY and FYNNEI. The CDR3 covers 13 residues. Trimming removed 3 bases at V and 2 bases at J, with 5 bases between. In DNA, the CDR3 is TGTGCCAGCAGTGACAGGGGCAATCAGCCCCAGCATTTT. Translation: CASSDRGNQPQHF.

The chain joins TRBV27 to TRBJ1-2; a possible D gene is TRBD1 (5 bases). The V gene lost 2 bases and the J gene lost 4 bases, with 14 bases spanning the gap. This CDR3 is 15 amino acids long. Germline V CDR1 and CDR2: MNHEY, SMNVEV (reference sequence). CDR3 in DNA: TGTGCCAGCAGTTTACAGGTGGGGGGGGGCTATGGCTACACCTTC. Translation: CASSLQVGGGYGYTF.

CDR3 in amino acids: CASSVIPGMNTEAFF. The CDR3 bases are TGTGCCAGCAGCGTTATTCCGGGGATGAACACTGAAGCTTTCTTT. The chain couples TRBV9 to TRBJ1-1, with D hard to call. Germline CDR1 and CDR2: SGDLS and YYNGEE. Trimming shortened V by 2 bases and J by 0 bases, and 11 bases separated the two germline ends. This CDR3 spans 15 amino acids.

The V and J genes are TRBV12-3 or TRBV12-4 and TRBJ2-7, with TRBD2 as a possible D gene (6 bases). Trimming removed 6 bases from V and 9 bases from J, with 15 bases in between. The CDR3 runs 12 residues. In DNA form, the CDR3 reads TGTGCCAGCAGCTTCGACCCGGGAGCGCAGTACTTC. This translates into CASSFDPGAQYF.

This chain links TRBV7-9 with TRBJ1-1; D might be TRBD1 (6 bases). CDR3 length: 14 residues. CDR1 and CDR2 (germline): SEHNR, FQNEAQ (reference sequence). Trimming shortened V by 5 bases and J by 1 base, and 11 bases separated the two germline ends. The CDR3 nucleotides read TGTGCCAGCAGCCCAGGGGTTCGGAACACTGAAGCTTTCTTT. Translating gives CASSPGVRNTEAFF. Full variable domain (missing parts from reference TRBV7-9 and TRBJ1-1): DTGVSQNPRHKITKRGQNVTFRCDPISEHNRLYWYRQTLGQGPEFLTYFQNEAQLEKSRLLSDRFSAERPKGSFSTLEIQRTEQGDSAMYLCASSPGVRNTEAFFGQGTRLTVV.